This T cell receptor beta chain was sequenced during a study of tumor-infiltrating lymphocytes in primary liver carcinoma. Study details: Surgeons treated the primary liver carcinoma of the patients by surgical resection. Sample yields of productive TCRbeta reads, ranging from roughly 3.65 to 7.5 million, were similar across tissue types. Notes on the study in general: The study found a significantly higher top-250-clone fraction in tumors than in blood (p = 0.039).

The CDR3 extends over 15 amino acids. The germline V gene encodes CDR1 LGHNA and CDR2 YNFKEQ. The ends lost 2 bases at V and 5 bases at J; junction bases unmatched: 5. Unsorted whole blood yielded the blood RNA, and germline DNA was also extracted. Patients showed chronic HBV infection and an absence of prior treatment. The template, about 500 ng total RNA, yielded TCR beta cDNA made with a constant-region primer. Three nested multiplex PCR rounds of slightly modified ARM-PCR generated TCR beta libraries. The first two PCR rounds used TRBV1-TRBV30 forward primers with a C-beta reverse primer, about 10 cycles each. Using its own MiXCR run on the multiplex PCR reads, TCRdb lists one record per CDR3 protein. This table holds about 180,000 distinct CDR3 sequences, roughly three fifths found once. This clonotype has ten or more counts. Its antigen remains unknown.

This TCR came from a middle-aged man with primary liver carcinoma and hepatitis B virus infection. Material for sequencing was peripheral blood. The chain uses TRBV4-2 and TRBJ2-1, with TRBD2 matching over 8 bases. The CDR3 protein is CASSQLAGGDNEQFF. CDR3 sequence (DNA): TGTGCCAGCAGCCAACTAGCGGGCGGGGACAATGAGCAGTTCTTC.